A selection of T cell receptor beta chains follows, all from one sample in a study of shared clonotypes between healthy human individuals. Here immunoSEQ multiplex PCR was the method, and the copy in TCRdb shows in-frame clones only, minus some. This table has over a million clones, roughly 95% appearing once. The sample was naive CD4+ T cells sorted from blood. The receptors come from a man aged 25 to 40 in good health. Each CDR3 is given with its conserved first and last residue. Each record gives: J gene, V gene, D gene, CDR3 protein, CDR3 DNA. A D gene is named only where the DNA matches it firmly.

>TRBJ1-2|TRBV28|-
CASRGGGEATGYTF
TGTGCCAGCAGGGGGGGAGGGGAGGCCACTGGCTACACCTTC
>TRBJ1-4|TRBV6-6|-
CASSWAPSSNEKLFF
TGTGCCAGCAGTTGGGCCCCCAGCTCTAATGAAAAACTGTTTTTT
>TRBJ2-1|TRBV7-9|-
CASSLTPAGGQFF
TGTGCCAGCAGCTTAACTCCGGCCGGAGGGCAGTTCTTC
>TRBJ2-7|TRBV5-4|TRBD2
CASSFRSGTKPYEQYF
TGTGCCAGCAGCTTCCGATCCGGGACTAAGCCCTACGAGCAGTACTTC
>TRBJ1-2|TRBV28|-
CASYRGAPEFGYTF
TGTGCCAGCTATCGGGGGGCCCCTGAGTTTGGCTACACCTTC
>TRBJ2-5|TRBV2|TRBD2
CASRTSGPLQETQYF
TGTGCCAGCAGGACTAGCGGCCCCCTTCAAGAGACCCAGTACTTC
>TRBJ2-7|TRBV5-4|-
CASSSTPVYEQYF
TGTGCCAGCAGCTCAACCCCAGTGTACGAGCAGTACTTC
>TRBJ2-7|TRBV18|-
CASSPQGGTYEQYF
TGTGCCAGCTCACCCCAGGGCGGTACCTACGAGCAGTACTTC
>TRBJ1-1|TRBV5-5|-
CASSLSNTEAFF
TGTGCCAGCAGCTTGTCAAACACTGAAGCTTTCTTT
>TRBJ1-5|TRBV10-2|-
CASSAANSNQPQHF
TGCGCCAGCAGTGCGGCTAATAGCAATCAGCCCCAGCATTTT
>TRBJ2-6|TRBV28|TRBD1
CASSPHRGLSGANVLTF
TGTGCCAGCAGTCCACACAGGGGCCTCTCTGGGGCCAACGTCCTGACTTTC
>TRBJ2-7|TRBV5-1|TRBD1
CASSLDPLTGRRGEQYF
TGCGCCAGCAGCTTGGACCCCCTGACAGGGAGAAGAGGCGAGCAGTACTTC
>TRBJ2-7|TRBV7-8|TRBD2
CASSLVGSGRIVGEQYF
TGTGCCAGCAGCTTAGTTGGTAGCGGGAGGATCGTGGGCGAGCAGTACTTC
>TRBJ2-2|TRBV9|-
CASSVVQTNTGELFF
TGTGCCAGCAGCGTCGTCCAGACGAACACCGGGGAGCTGTTTTTT